This T cell receptor (beta chain) was documented in a study of blood T cell repertoires in COVID-19. Here immunoSEQ multiplex PCR was the method, and the copy in TCRdb shows in-frame clones only, minus some. There are about 52,000 clones in the sample; just under 90% occur only once, and 9% lies in the top ten. The receptor was isolated from an elderly man with active or convalescent COVID-19. The sequenced sample consisted of peripheral blood.

DNA of the CDR3: TGTGCCAGCGCACGGGATACGCAGTATTTT. Its protein product is CASARDTQYF. The J gene is TRBJ2-3, the V gene TRBV2; D is ambiguous. The V gene lost 8 bases and the J gene lost 6 bases, with 6 bases spanning the gap. CDR3 length: 10 residues. Germline V gene data show CDR1 as SNHLY and CDR2 as FYNNEI.